A selection of T cell receptor beta chains follows, all from one sample in a study of blood T cell repertoires in COVID-19. Some clones are missing from TCRdb's copy, which holds only in-frame ones; the method was immunoSEQ multiplex PCR. The sample records some 100,000 clones, 80% to 95% being singletons. The source material was peripheral blood. The receptors here all came from a man aged 65 to 85 with acute or convalescent COVID-19. The CDR3 runs from the conserved cysteine through the conserved F or W. D genes are given only for firm matches. Rows give clone size only sometimes, using once, few, many, or a class for an expanded clone.

v_call	j_call	d_call	clone_size	cdr3_aa	cdr3_nt
TRBV15	TRBJ2-4	.	.	CATSRALRDILLAKNIQYF	TGTGCCACCAGCAGAGCCCTACGGGACATCCTTCTAGCCAAAAACATTCAGTACTTC
TRBV6-6	TRBJ1-2	.	once	CASTDPDRTNYGYTF	TGTGCCAGCACTGACCCGGACAGAACTAACTATGGCTACACCTTC
TRBV7-9	TRBJ1-2	.	.	CASSLRDSGGYTF	TGTGCCAGCAGCCTGCGCGATTCGGGAGGCTACACCTTC
TRBV6-1	TRBJ1-4	.	.	CASSEAHRSTTNEKLFF	TGTGCCAGCAGTGAAGCCCACAGGAGCACAACTAATGAAAAACTGTTTTTT
TRBV7-8	TRBJ1-1	.	.	CASSRLRVGRGDQAFF	TGTGCCAGCAGCCGTTTAAGGGTAGGGAGGGGTGATCAAGCTTTCTTT
TRBV3-1/TRBV3-2	TRBJ2-5	.	.	CASSRTGPIQETQYF	TGTGCCAGCAGCCGAACAGGGCCCATCCAAGAGACCCAGTACTTC
TRBV6-5	TRBJ2-3	TRBD1	.	CASRLRQGPTDTQYF	TGTGCCAGCAGGCTCCGACAGGGCCCCACAGATACGCAGTATTTT
TRBV5-1	TRBJ2-7	TRBD2	.	CASSFSGNTYEQYF	TGCGCCAGCAGCTTTAGCGGGAACACCTACGAGCAGTACTTC
TRBV27	TRBJ2-7	.	.	CASSFSGFLYEQYF	TGTGCCAGCAGTTTCTCAGGGTTTCTCTACGAGCAGTACTTC
TRBV3-1/TRBV3-2	TRBJ1-2	.	.	CASSQDPPFKRFYGYTF	TGTGCCAGCAGCCAAGATCCCCCCTTTAAGAGATTCTATGGCTACACCTTC
TRBV19	TRBJ1-1	.	.	CASSIAGVLHTEAFF	TGTGCCAGTAGTATAGCGGGGGTTTTGCACACTGAAGCTTTCTTT
TRBV11-2	TRBJ1-2	TRBD1	.	CASSSPRDREGYTF	TGTGCCAGCAGCTCCCCACGGGACAGGGAAGGCTACACCTTC
TRBV6-4	TRBJ1-6	.	few	CASSDSDSSPLHF	TGTGCCAGCAGTGACTCGGACAGTTCACCCCTCCACTTT
TRBV24-1	TRBJ1-1	TRBD1	.	CATSEGTGRATEAFF	TGTGCCACCAGTGAGGGGACAGGGAGGGCCACTGAAGCTTTCTTT
TRBV3-1/TRBV3-2	TRBJ1-1	TRBD1	.	CASSQPTGTGGDEAFF	TGTGCCAGCAGCCAACCCACTGGGACAGGGGGCGATGAAGCTTTCTTT
TRBV4-3	TRBJ2-3	TRBD2	.	CASSQDWAPGLAGRDTQYF	TGCGCCAGCAGCCAAGATTGGGCCCCGGGACTAGCGGGAAGAGATACGCAGTATTTT
TRBV27	TRBJ2-2	.	once	CASRQMNTGELFF	TGTGCCAGCAGACAGATGAACACCGGGGAGCTGTTTTTT
TRBV10-2	TRBJ2-7	TRBD1	.	CASSPQLQGAYEQYF	TGCGCCAGCAGCCCCCAATTACAGGGGGCCTACGAGCAGTACTTC
TRBV6-2/TRBV6-3	TRBJ1-4	.	.	CASSSTPRWASNEKLFF	TGTGCCAGCAGTTCCACACCCCGGTGGGCGTCTAATGAAAAACTGTTTTTT
TRBV28	TRBJ1-1	.	.	CASSLWGGGTEAFF	TGTGCCAGCAGTTTATGGGGGGGAGGCACTGAAGCTTTCTTT
TRBV7-8	TRBJ2-7	TRBD1	few	CASSLPPGQGASEQYF	TGTGCCAGCAGCTTACCACCGGGACAGGGGGCTTCCGAGCAGTACTTC
TRBV11-2	TRBJ1-1	.	.	CASSLGRRTEAFF	TGTGCCAGCAGCCTAGGGAGGCGGACTGAAGCTTTCTTT
TRBV4-1	TRBJ2-1	TRBD1	.	CASSQATPGQGMDEQFF	TGCGCCAGCAGCCAGGCTACCCCGGGACAGGGGATGGATGAGCAGTTCTTC
TRBV7-9	TRBJ2-7	.	.	CASSLAGLFYEQYF	TGTGCCAGCAGCTTAGCCGGACTTTTCTACGAGCAGTACTTC
TRBV12-3/TRBV12-4	TRBJ2-1	TRBD1	.	CASSFIGTGGFF	TGTGCCAGCAGTTTCATCGGGACAGGTGGGTTCTTC
TRBV5-1	TRBJ2-5	TRBD1	.	CASSLRPGQGRETQYF	TGCGCCAGCAGCTTGAGGCCGGGACAGGGCCGGGAGACCCAGTACTTC
TRBV12-3/TRBV12-4	TRBJ1-2	TRBD1	.	CASRTTGNYGYTF	TGTGCCAGCCGCACGACAGGGAACTATGGCTACACCTTC
TRBV7-2	TRBJ1-3	TRBD1	once	CASSLRQGSGNTIYF	TGTGCCAGCAGCTTACGACAGGGCTCTGGAAACACCATATATTTT
TRBV4-1	TRBJ2-6	.	.	CASSQDLTVSSGANVLTF	TGCGCCAGCAGCCAAGATCTAACCGTTAGCTCTGGGGCCAACGTCCTGACTTTC
TRBV9	TRBJ1-4	.	.	CASSPASATNEKLFF	TGTGCCAGCAGCCCAGCGTCTGCAACTAATGAAAAACTGTTTTTT
TRBV11-2	TRBJ1-3	.	.	CASSLRIRQGWSGNTIYF	TGTGCCAGCAGCTTAAGAATACGGCAGGGGTGGTCTGGAAACACCATATATTTT
TRBV6-1	TRBJ1-1	.	.	CASSEYGQEAFF	TGTGCCAGCAGTGAATATGGGCAAGAGGCTTTCTTT
TRBV7-6	TRBJ1-4	.	.	CASSQALDGYEKLFF	TGTGCCAGCAGCCAGGCCCTGGATGGGTATGAAAAACTGTTTTTT
TRBV27	TRBJ1-1	TRBD1	.	CASSPGGDFTEAFF	TGTGCCAGCAGTCCAGGGGGCGATTTCACTGAAGCTTTCTTT
TRBV7-6	TRBJ2-1	TRBD2	.	CASSLRLAGDMRYNEQFF	TGTGCCAGCAGCTTACGGCTAGCGGGAGACATGCGTTACAATGAGCAGTTCTTC
TRBV7-9	TRBJ2-1	TRBD2	.	CASSSFTSGSSYNEQFF	TGTGCCAGCAGCTCCTTCACTAGCGGGAGCTCCTACAATGAGCAGTTCTTC
TRBV6-1	TRBJ2-1	.	.	CASSEALRVGVTSNEQFF	TGTGCCAGCAGTGAAGCGCTGAGAGTGGGAGTTACCTCCAATGAGCAGTTCTTC
TRBV5-1	TRBJ2-7	TRBD1	.	CASSHRGAVSEQYF	TGCGCCAGCAGCCACAGGGGAGCCGTGAGCGAGCAGTACTTC
TRBV5-1	TRBJ1-4	.	.	CASSVTAANEKLFF	TGCGCCAGCAGCGTCACGGCGGCTAATGAAAAACTGTTTTTT
TRBV6-2/TRBV6-3	TRBJ1-1	.	.	CASSYRPGANTEAFF	TGTGCCAGCAGTTACCGGCCAGGCGCTAACACTGAAGCTTTCTTT
TRBV3-1/TRBV3-2	TRBJ2-5	TRBD2	.	CASSHAQGGETQYF	TGTGCCAGCAGCCATGCGCAGGGAGGGGAGACCCAGTACTTC
TRBV28	TRBJ1-2	TRBD1	.	CASRHRGGYTF	TGTGCCAGCAGACACAGGGGAGGCTACACCTTC
TRBV19	TRBJ1-1	TRBD1	.	CASSTRQGGWAFF	TGTGCCAGTAGTACCCGACAGGGAGGTTGGGCTTTCTTT
TRBV28	TRBJ1-5	.	many	CASSFARAYYQPQHF	TGTGCCAGCAGTTTCGCCAGGGCCTATTATCAGCCCCAGCATTTT
TRBV7-9	TRBJ2-7	.	once	CASSFKQLPYEQYF	TGTGCCAGCAGCTTTAAACAGCTTCCCTACGAGCAGTACTTC
TRBV25-1	TRBJ1-4	.	.	CASSEPRNEKLFF	TGTGCCAGCAGTGAACCCCGTAATGAAAAACTGTTTTTT
TRBV5-6	TRBJ1-2	.	once	CASRIGGHGYTF	TGTGCCAGCAGGATAGGAGGGCATGGCTACACCTTC
TRBV19	TRBJ1-5	.	.	CASSIPYSHQPQHF	TGTGCCAGTAGTATTCCGTACAGCCATCAGCCCCAGCATTTT
TRBV2	TRBJ1-2	.	once	CASSPSTVSNYGYTF	TGTGCCAGCAGTCCCTCTACAGTGAGCAACTATGGCTACACCTTC
TRBV18	TRBJ1-1	TRBD1	.	CASSLVGTGDTEAFF	TGTGCCAGCTCACTAGTAGGGACAGGAGACACTGAAGCTTTCTTT
TRBV10-1	TRBJ2-3	.	few	CASSDVGRATDTQYF	TGCGCCAGCAGTGATGTGGGCAGGGCGACAGATACGCAGTATTTT
TRBV10-1	TRBJ1-1	.	.	CASSGPQEDTEAFF	TGCGCCAGCAGTGGACCCCAAGAGGACACTGAAGCTTTCTTT
TRBV5-4	TRBJ1-2	.	.	CASSLATDRGYTF	TGTGCCAGCAGCTTGGCGACAGATCGAGGCTACACCTTC